The present T cell receptor beta chain was sequenced within a study of graft-versus-host responses after intestinal transplantation (dated by TCRdb to the early 2020s). Regarding the complete study: The transplants that recipients received were multivisceral, liver-intestinal, or isolated intestinal. Every recipient was given anti-thymocyte globulin induction, followed by around three years of maintenance tacrolimus and steroids. After intestinal transplantation, graft-versus-host and host-versus-graft alloreactive T cell clones were followed in the graft, circulation and bone marrow using bulk TCR-beta CDR3 sequencing. Alloreactive clones were identified by sequencing pre-transplant mixed lymphocyte reaction products and comparing these products with unstimulated pre-transplant donor and recipient T cells. The cohort enrolled about two dozen intestinal transplant recipients, one of whom was a retransplant, and 3 patients without pretransplant specimens were excluded. Donor T cell macrochimerism was defined as a peak of at least 4% donor T cells among recipient peripheral blood mononuclear cells. Rather than being sequenced by the commercial service, samples from a few later patients were sequenced in-house on an Illumina MiSeq and processed with MiXCR.

In regard to this clone: Its antigen is currently not known. Base qualities are not provided; no much larger clone lies one nucleotide away.

The method behind the library was the immunoSEQ multiplex PCR assay. For most patients, genomic DNA was subjected to high-throughput TCR-beta CDR3 sequencing by Adaptive Biotechnologies. The authors' pipeline ran thus. TCR sequencing data were retrieved from Adaptive's ImmunoSEQ software for 15 to 20 patients, whereas a few other patients were processed with MiXCR and VDJtools. Because the origin of CDR3 nucleotide sequences shared between donor and recipient could not be assigned, those sequences were removed. At least 2-fold expansion over unstimulated cells and a minimum CFSE-low frequency of 0.002% (template counts) or 0.001% (read counts) were required for clones to be classified as alloreactive. Clones detected in sequenced pre-transplant spleen, lymph node, or MLR CFSE-low populations of the donor or recipient were defined as mappable. Cumulative frequency of alloreactive clones was calculated as a percentage of all sequences weighted by copy number. Held by TCRdb, this immuneACCESS table contains in-frame sequences only and omits some clones. Under half of the omission traces to an unresolved V gene where checked; the cause of the rest is unknown. V and J calls and clone size follow that table, whereas D and trimming were derived from the DNA. In this sample the table shows over 10,000 clones, 93% of which occur a single time. The ten largest clones capture 4.4% of the sample.

Blood samples were collected up to 4 times in the first month after transplant and then at least monthly when available. The CDR3 measures 15 amino acids from cysteine to phenylalanine. Kept here is only the CDR3 DNA, which spans 45 bases and is read in frame from base 1. The germline V gene yields MDHEN for CDR1 and SYDVKM for CDR2. At the junction V is shortened by 8 bases and J by 5 bases, with 21 bases in between. What the research found in general, with its limitations: GvH clones were found in recipient bone marrow, and some of the GvH clones appeared earlier in ileal mucosa or blood, which is consistent with an intestinal mucosal origin. High GvH to HvG T cell clonal ratios were observed in the allografts of patients with donor T cell macrochimerism. The conclusions were limited by the relatively low number and heterogeneity of the intestinal transplant patients. Peak levels of circulating GvH clones were associated with declines in HvG clones early after transplant.

The receptor comes from a human patient who received an intestinal transplant, so some T cells may come from the graft donor. Sequenced here: PBMCs, sampled around 1,000 days after intestinal transplantation. The sequence joins TRBV28 to TRBJ1-2; the D gene is perhaps TRBD1, from 5 matching bases. The CDR3: CASHSFGAELYGYTF. The nucleotides are TGTGCCAGCCACTCGTTCGGGGCAGAGCTATATGGCTACACCTTC.